The 24 T cell receptor beta chains below all came from one sample that was sequenced in a study of cytomegalovirus exposure and HLA in healthy donors. Sequenced by immunoSEQ multiplex PCR; TCRdb stores in-frame clones only, minus some. This table holds 130,000 or so clones, roughly 90% found once. Sequences were obtained from PBMCs. These receptors came from a young man in good health and CMV-seronegative.

The chain couples TRBV10-3 to TRBJ2-7, with 9 positions matching TRBD1. The CDR3 is 19 residues long. Germline loops: CDR1 ENHRY, CDR2 SYGVKD. V dropped 0 bases and J dropped 0; count of bases not matched to a gene: 12. The CDR3 bases are TGTGCCATCAGTGAGTCGATGGGACAGGGCCCTGCCGTCTCCTACGAGCAGTACTTC. Its translation: CAISESMGQGPAVSYEQYF.

This sequence joins TRBV29-1 and TRBJ1-1; the match to TRBD1 covers 7 bases. Germline lookup yields CDR1 SQVTM and CDR2 ANQGSEA. Trimming took 1 base from V and 2 from J; bases not matched to a gene: 10. CDR3 length equals 16 residues. The CDR3 loop is CSVEVRGDRANTEAFF. The CDR3 nucleotides are TGCAGCGTTGAAGTGAGGGGAGACAGGGCAAACACTGAAGCTTTCTTT.

The rearrangement joins TRBV5-1 to TRBJ2-3; TRBD2 aligns across 7 bases. CDR1 and CDR2 (germline): SGHRS, YFSETQ. V trimming: 4 bases; J trimming: 1 base; junction bases outside the gene matches: 9. The length of the CDR3 is 16 residues. CDR3 in DNA: TGCGCCAGCAGCCCGGGACTCAGCGGGGGCACAGATACGCAGTATTTT. Protein sequence: CASSPGLSGGTDTQYF.

This clone was counted only a few times. The rearrangement joins TRBV5-4 to TRBJ2-1; 7 bases align to TRBD1. Trimming took 4 bases from V and 9 from J; bases not matched to a gene: 7. There are 13 residues in the CDR3. Per germline, CDR1 SGHNT and CDR2 YYREEE (reference sequence). CDR3 in DNA: TGTGCCAGCAGCCTACCTTACAGGGGTGAGCAGTTCTTC. This codes for CASSLPYRGEQFF.

The chain has TRBV7-5 and TRBJ1-4. TRBV7-5 is an annotated pseudogene. CDR3 size: 16 residues. CDR3 nucleotide sequence: TGTGCCAGAACTCTGGGAGGGTTAGGGAAGGATGAAAAACTGTTTTTT. Translated: CARTLGGLGKDEKLFF.

The gene calls are TRBV6-1 and TRBJ2-2, with a tentative D call TRBD1 (6 bases). The germline V gene encodes CDR1 MNHNS and CDR2 SASEGT. This CDR3 has 15 amino acids. Trimming took 7 bases from V and 0 from J, leaving 12 bases between them. The CDR3 loop reads CASIQGIANTGELFF. CDR3 DNA sequence: TGTGCCAGCATTCAGGGGATCGCGAACACCGGGGAGCTGTTTTTT.

The chain combines TRBV6-5 with TRBJ1-4; maybe TRBD1 (6 bases). Trimming took off 2 bases at V and 6 bases at J, with 16 bases between the two ends. CDR3 length: 16 residues. The germline gives CDR1 MNHEY, CDR2 SVGAGI. CDR3 nucleotides: TGTGCCAGCAGTTACACCCAAAGCGGGGGCGATGAAAAACTGTTTTTT. Amino acids: CASSYTQSGGDEKLFF.

The chain employs TRBV5-1 and TRBJ2-7, with TRBD1 matching 9 bases. The CDR3 is made up of 16 amino acids. Trimming removed 6 bases from V and 6 bases from J; junction bases left unmatched: 16. Germline V gene sequence: CDR1 SGHRS, CDR2 YFSETQ. The CDR3, as DNA: TGCGCCAGCAATTTAGGGTCGGGGACAGGGCATGCCGAGCAGTACTTC. This codes for CASNLGSGTGHAEQYF. Looking up the rest from reference TRBV5-1 and TRBJ2-7 gives the full variable domain: KAGVTQTPRYLIKTRGQQVTLSCSPISGHRSVSWYQQTPGQGLQFLFEYFSETQRNKGNFPGRFSGRQFSNSRSEMNVSTLELGDSALYLCASNLGSGTGHAEQYFGPGTRLTVT.

In its sample, this clone was seen once. The chain recombines TRBV6-6 with TRBJ2-3; 7 positions match TRBD2. CDR3 length: 12 residues. In germline, CDR1 is MNHNY, CDR2 SVGAGI (reference sequence). V gave up 8 bases and J gave up 2 bases; unmatched junction bases: 1. The DNA of the CDR3 is TGTGCCAGCCGGGACTACACAGATACGCAGTATTTT. This gives the protein CASRDYTDTQYF.

The chain recombines TRBV19 with TRBJ1-5; the match to TRBD1 covers 10 bases. The CDR3 has 16 amino acids. With V trimmed by 3 bases and J by 7 bases, 9 bases remained unmatched. Germline-derived CDR1 and CDR2 are LNHDA and SQIVND (reference sequence). The chain's CDR3 is CASSIYPGQGRQPQHF. The CDR3 DNA reads TGTGCCAGTAGTATCTATCCGGGACAGGGGCGCCAGCCCCAGCATTTT.

The rearrangement joins TRBV6-5 to TRBJ1-5; D is unclear. V shed 2 bases and J shed 3 bases, with 8 bases lying between them. The CDR3 sequence is 14 residues long. From germline, CDR1 is MNHEY and CDR2 SVGAGI. The CDR3, as DNA: TGTGCCAGCAGTTACCCGGGTCCCAATCAGCCCCAGCATTTT. It codes for CASSYPGPNQPQHF.

The V gene is TRBV5-1, the J gene TRBJ2-3; 10 bases fit TRBD2. The junction had 6 bases not matched to a gene; V was cut back by 0 bases and J by 8 bases. CDR1 and CDR2 (germline): SGHRS, YFSETQ. This CDR3 has 15 residues. CDR3 residues: CASSLGLAGDVTQYF. The DNA of the CDR3 is TGCGCCAGCAGCTTGGGGCTAGCGGGAGACGTTACGCAGTATTTT.

The J gene is TRBJ1-2, the V gene TRBV5-1, with TRBD1 matching 10 bases. CDR3 length: 20 amino acids. The germline CDR1 and CDR2 sequences are SGHRS and YFSETQ. J lost 1 base, V lost 4 bases, and 19 bases had no gene match. CDR3 sequence (DNA): TGCGCCAGCAGCACCGGGACAGGGGTTCGTACTGGGCCCCTTAACTATGGCTACACCTTC. This translates into CASSTGTGVRTGPLNYGYTF.

This sequence joins TRBV5-1 and TRBJ2-7, with TRBD1 matching 8 bases. The V and J ends lost 4 bases and 2 bases, in that order; junction bases with no gene match: 8. Germline V lookup: CDR1 SGHRS, CDR2 YFSETQ. CDR3 length: 15 amino acids. This chain's CDR3 is CASSLTTGVAYEQYF. In nucleotides, the CDR3 is TGCGCCAGCAGCCTTACGACAGGGGTGGCCTACGAGCAGTACTTC.

The genes are TRBV4-1 and TRBJ2-3; tentatively, D is TRBD2 (7 bases). The CDR3 is 17 amino acids. V lost 2 bases to trimming and J lost 6 bases, with 21 bases between them. Germline CDR1 MGHRA, CDR2 YSYEKL. Written as DNA, the CDR3 is TGCGCCAGCAGCCAACCCTTAGGGGGGGGAAGTCCGGATACGCAGTATTTT. It yields the protein CASSQPLGGGSPDTQYF.

The V and J genes are TRBV4-3 and TRBJ1-1; D might be TRBD1 (5 bases). Germline CDR1 is LGHNA and CDR2 is YSLEER. V lost 4 bases and J lost 0, with 9 bases in between. The CDR3 spans 14 residues. The DNA for the CDR3 is TGCGCCAGCAGCCCCAGGGTATTGAACACTGAAGCTTTCTTT. It codes for CASSPRVLNTEAFF.

J is TRBJ1-5 and V is TRBV7-2; D gene uncertain. The CDR3 covers 12 residues. The V and J ends lost 2 bases and 7 bases respectively, with 6 bases between them. In germline, CDR1 is SGHTA, CDR2 FQGNSA. CDR3 loop: CASSLSRQPQHF. CDR3 DNA: TGTGCCAGCAGCTTATCACGGCAGCCCCAGCATTTT.

This clone has just one count. The chain carries TRBV28 and TRBJ2-3; no clear D gene. The CDR3 spans 13 residues. V lost 2 bases to trimming and J lost 5 bases, with 8 bases between them. Germline CDR1 and CDR2: MDHEN and SYDVKM. The CDR3 is CASSLGPLDTQYF. The CDR3 nucleotides are TGTGCCAGCAGTTTAGGGCCCCTAGATACGCAGTATTTT.

This sequence joins TRBV19 and TRBJ2-2; possible D gene TRBD2, 6 bases. The CDR3 covers 16 residues. The germline V and J ends were trimmed by 5 bases and 6 bases, with 19 bases remaining between them. CDR1 and CDR2 (germline): LNHDA, SQIVND (reference sequence). The CDR3 DNA reads as TGTGCCAGTAGTCTGGCAGGACTACATGTATCCGGGGAGCTGTTTTTT. Encoded protein: CASSLAGLHVSGELFF.

This clone was seen only a few times. The chain is built from TRBV6-1 and TRBJ1-6; a weak D match, TRBD1 (5 bases). The CDR3 extends over 14 amino acids. Per the germline V gene, CDR1 is MNHNS and CDR2 is SASEGT. V was shortened by 11 bases and J by 6 bases, with 17 bases between the two germline ends. The CDR3 here is CAARGQGGNSPLHF. The CDR3 coding sequence is TGTGCCGCCCGTGGGCAGGGAGGTAATTCACCCCTCCACTTT.

This chain connects TRBV6-6 to TRBJ2-5, with 8 bases matching TRBD2. The CDR3 contains 15 residues. V shed 6 bases and J 2 bases; nucleotides not matched to a gene: 8. The germline V gene has CDR1 MNHNY and CDR2 SVGAGI (reference sequence). CDR3: CASSNTGGGQETQYF. The CDR3 coding sequence is TGTGCCAGCAGCAACACAGGCGGGGGGCAAGAGACCCAGTACTTC.

The V gene is TRBV5-6, the J gene TRBJ2-1; D is perhaps TRBD1 (7 bases). The CDR3 is 16 amino acids. Germline CDR1 SGHDT, CDR2 YYEEEE. V dropped 2 bases and J dropped 5 bases, with 17 bases sitting between them. CDR3 bases: TGTGCCAGCAGCTTTTGGGTGGCGGGGACAGACAATGAGCAGTTCTTC. This encodes CASSFWVAGTDNEQFF. The entire variable domain, with the rest obtained from reference TRBV5-6 and TRBJ2-1, is as follows: DAGVTQSPTHLIKTRGQQVTLRCSPKSGHDTVSWYQQALGQGPQFIFQYYEEEERQRGNFPDRFSGHQFPNYSSELNVNALLLGDSALYLCASSFWVAGTDNEQFFGPGTRLTVL.

The chain is built from TRBV5-6 and TRBJ2-7; weak D call: TRBD1 (5 bases). V lost 4 bases and J 0 bases, leaving 8 bases between the germline ends. The CDR3 spans 13 residues. Germline V gene sequence: CDR1 SGHDT, CDR2 YYEEEE. CDR3: CASSGRVSYEQYF. The CDR3, as DNA: TGTGCCAGCAGCGGCAGGGTCTCCTACGAGCAGTACTTC.

This chain joins TRBV5-6 and TRBJ1-1; 10 bases fit TRBD1. The CDR3 contains 15 residues. Trimming took 5 bases from V and 4 from J; bases not matched to a gene: 8. CDR1 and CDR2 from the germline V gene are SGHDT and YYEEEE. CDR3 DNA: TGTGCCAGCAGGGAGGTGACAGGGGGCCGCACTGAAGCTTTCTTT. Residues: CASREVTGGRTEAFF.